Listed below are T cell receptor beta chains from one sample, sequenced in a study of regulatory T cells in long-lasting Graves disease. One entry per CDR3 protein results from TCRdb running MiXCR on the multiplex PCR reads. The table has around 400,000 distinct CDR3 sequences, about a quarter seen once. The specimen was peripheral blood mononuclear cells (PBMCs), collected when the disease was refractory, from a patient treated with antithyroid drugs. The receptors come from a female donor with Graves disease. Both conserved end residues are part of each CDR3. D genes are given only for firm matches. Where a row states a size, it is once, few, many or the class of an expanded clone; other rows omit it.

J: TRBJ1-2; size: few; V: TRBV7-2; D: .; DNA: TGTGCCAGCAGCGGACGTCTGGCTAACTATGGCTACACCTTC; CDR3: CASSGRLANYGYTF
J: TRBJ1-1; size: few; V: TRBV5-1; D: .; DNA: TGCGCCAGCGGCCGGGACACCGGCTTGAACACTGAAGCTTTCTTT; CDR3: CASGRDTGLNTEAFF
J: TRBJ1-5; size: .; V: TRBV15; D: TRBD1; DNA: TGTGCCACCAGCAGAGATGGGACAGGTAGTAGCAATCAGCCCCAGCATTTT; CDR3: CATSRDGTGSSNQPQHF
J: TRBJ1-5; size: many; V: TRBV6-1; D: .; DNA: TGTGCCACCGGACCCCTAGATGGCAATCAGCCCCAGCATTTT; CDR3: CATGPLDGNQPQHF
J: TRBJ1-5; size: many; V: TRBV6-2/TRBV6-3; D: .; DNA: TGTGCCAGCAGTTACTCGAGGGCCGGTAGCAATCAGCCCCAGCATTTT; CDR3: CASSYSRAGSNQPQHF
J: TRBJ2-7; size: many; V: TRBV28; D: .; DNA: TGTGCCAGCAGTTTGGGGTGGGACTACGAGCAGTACTTC; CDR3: CASSLGWDYEQYF
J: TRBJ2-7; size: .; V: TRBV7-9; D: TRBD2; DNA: TGTGCCAGCAGCTTCGCTAGCGGGAGGTTGGGCGAGCAGTACTTC; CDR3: CASSFASGRLGEQYF
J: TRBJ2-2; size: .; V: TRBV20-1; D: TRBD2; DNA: TGCAGTGCGTCTAGCGGGAGGACCGGGGAGCTGTTTTTT; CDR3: CSASSGRTGELFF
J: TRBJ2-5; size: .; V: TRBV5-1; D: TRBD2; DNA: TGCGCCAGCAGCTACCCTGGACTAGAAGAGACCCAGTACTTC; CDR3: CASSYPGLEETQYF
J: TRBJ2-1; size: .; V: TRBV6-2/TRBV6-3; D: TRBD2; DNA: TGTGCCAGCAGTGGACCGACTAGCGGGAGGACCTACAATGAGCAGTTCTTC; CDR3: CASSGPTSGRTYNEQFF
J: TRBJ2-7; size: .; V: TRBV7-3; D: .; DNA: TGTGCCAGCAGCCGTGAGGGCGGCGAGCAGTACTTC; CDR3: CASSREGGEQYF
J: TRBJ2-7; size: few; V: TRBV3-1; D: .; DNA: TGTGCCAGCAGCCAAGAGGCGGGTACCTCCTACGAGCAGTACTTC; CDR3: CASSQEAGTSYEQYF
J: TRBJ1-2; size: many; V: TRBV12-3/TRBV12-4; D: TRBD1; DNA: TGTGCCAGCAGTCCTGTTCGGACAGGGGCTAACGGCTACACCTTC; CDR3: CASSPVRTGANGYTF
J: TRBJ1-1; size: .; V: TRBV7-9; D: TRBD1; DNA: TGTGCCAGCAGCCCCCGCCACCGACAGGGAGGCATGGAAGCTTTCTTT; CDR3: CASSPRHRQGGMEAFF
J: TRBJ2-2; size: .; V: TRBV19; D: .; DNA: TGTGCCAGCAACGGGGGCTTCGGGGAGCTGTTTTTT; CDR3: CASNGGFGELFF
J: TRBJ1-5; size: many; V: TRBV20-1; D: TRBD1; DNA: TGCAGTGCCACGGGACAGGGGGGGTTCCTTACCTCAAGCAATCAGCCCCAGCATTTT; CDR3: CSATGQGGFLTSSNQPQHF
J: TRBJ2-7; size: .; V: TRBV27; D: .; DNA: TGTGCCGGAAATAAGCGGGCCGCCTACGAGCAGTACTTC; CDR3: CAGNKRAAYEQYF
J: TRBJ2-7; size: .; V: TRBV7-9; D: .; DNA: TGTGCCAGCAGCCTGACTGCAGTTGGGGAGCAGTACTTC; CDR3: CASSLTAVGEQYF
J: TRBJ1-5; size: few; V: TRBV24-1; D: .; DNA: TGTGCCACCAGTGCTCTAAATAGTGGACAGCCCCAGCATTTT; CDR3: CATSALNSGQPQHF
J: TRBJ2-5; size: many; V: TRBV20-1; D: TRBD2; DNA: TGCAGTGCTAGAGTTGTAGCGGGGGGCGAGACCCAGTACTTC; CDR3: CSARVVAGGETQYF
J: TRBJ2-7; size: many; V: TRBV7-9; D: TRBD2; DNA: TGTGCCAGCAGCCCTAACTGGGGGGGTAGCGACGAGCAGTACTTC; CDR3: CASSPNWGGSDEQYF
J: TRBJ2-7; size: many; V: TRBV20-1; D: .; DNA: TGCAGTGCTAGAGTCGACTACGAGCAGTACTTC; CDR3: CSARVDYEQYF
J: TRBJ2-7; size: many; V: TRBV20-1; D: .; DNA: TGCAGTGCTAGCGGATTGGGCTCCGCCTACGAGCAGTACTTC; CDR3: CSASGLGSAYEQYF